This T cell receptor beta chain was recorded in a study of T cell responses to AZD1222 COVID-19 vaccine. Regarding the study as a whole: Recipients of two AZD1222 doses showed rising Spike-specific TCR breadth and depth. Donors, mostly white British, included more females; clonal diversity was possibly underestimated.

Profiling relied on immunoSEQ multiplex PCR, and the TCRdb table lists in-frame clones only, not all of them. The sample shows some 180,000 clones, about 90% of them seen only once. This CDR3 has 16 amino acids. With 4 bases clipped from V and 2 bases from J, the junction kept 9 bases outside the gene matches. CDR1 and CDR2 (germline): SGHDN, FVKESK. About this clone: The antigen remains unidentified.

The J gene is TRBJ1-2, the V gene TRBV14; 8 bases line up with TRBD1. The TCR was taken from an adult in good health. This material consisted of peripheral blood, taken on day 0 of AZD1222 vaccination. CDR3 in amino acids: CASSPRTGTINYGYTF. The CDR3 nucleotides read TGTGCCAGCAGCCCGAGGACAGGGACAATCAACTATGGCTACACCTTC.